These 17 T cell receptor beta chains came from one sample sequenced in a study of shared clonotypes between healthy human individuals. Generated by immunoSEQ multiplex PCR, the TCRdb table keeps only in-frame clones and is missing some. The sample yields more than 600,000 clones, under 95% seen once. Naive CD8 populations comprised CD45RO-negative cells positively selected for CCR7, excluding terminally differentiated effector memory CD45RA+ cells. The specimen sequenced was naive CD8+ T cells sorted from blood. The receptors stem from a man in his thirties or forties in good health.

The rearrangement joins TRBV5-5 to TRBJ2-5; D is unresolved. Trimming cost V 3 bases and J 0 bases, with 6 bases left between them. The CDR3 length is 13 residues. The germline CDR1 and CDR2 sequences are SGHKS and YYEKEE (reference sequence). The CDR3 loop reads CASSSDNQETQYF. In DNA, the CDR3 is TGTGCCAGCAGCTCAGACAACCAAGAGACCCAGTACTTC.

V usage is TRBV28 and J usage is TRBJ2-6; D gene ambiguous. The CDR3 consists of 14 residues. Germline V gene sequence: CDR1 MDHEN, CDR2 SYDVKM. V was pared by 4 bases and J by 3 bases, with 7 bases between. The CDR3 reads CASSSLGGANVLTF. DNA of the CDR3: TGTGCCAGCAGTTCCTTGGGTGGGGCCAACGTCCTGACTTTC.

This clone was counted a single time. The V gene is TRBV7-9, the J gene TRBJ2-1; D gene ambiguous. CDR1 and CDR2 (germline): SEHNR, FQNEAQ (reference sequence). The CDR3 loop spans 13 amino acids. V was cut by 2 bases and J by 3 bases, with 5 bases left in between. CDR3 DNA: TGTGCCAGCAGCTTAAACCTCTACAATGAGCAGTTCTTC. It translates to CASSLNLYNEQFF.

The J gene is TRBJ2-7, the V gene TRBV9, with 7 bases fitting TRBD2. Germline V CDR1 and CDR2: SGDLS, YYNGEE. The ends lost 3 bases at V and 2 bases at J; junction bases unmatched: 11. The CDR3 totals 16 residues. DNA of the CDR3: TGTGCCAGCAGCGCCGGCGCTCGCGGGAGCCCCTACGAGCAGTACTTC. Its protein is CASSAGARGSPYEQYF.

This chain uses TRBV15 with TRBJ2-7; 9 nucleotides line up with TRBD2. From germline, CDR1 is LNHNV and CDR2 YYDKDF (reference sequence). V lost 0 bases and J lost 4; bases outside the gene matches: 7. This CDR3 has 16 residues. The CDR3 loop reads CATSREGPSGTYEQYF. In nucleotides, the CDR3 is TGTGCCACCAGCAGAGAGGGACCTAGCGGGACGTACGAGCAGTACTTC.

The chain has TRBV10-3 and TRBJ2-4; tentatively, D is TRBD1 or TRBD2 (5 bases each). Per germline, CDR1 ENHRY and CDR2 SYGVKD. The CDR3 is 14 residues long. The V end was cut by 7 bases, the J end by 5 bases, with 15 bases between. CDR3 coding DNA: TGTGCCATCAATTCCTCCCCGGGACAAAACATTCAGTACTTC. This encodes CAINSSPGQNIQYF.

V and J are TRBV7-8 and TRBJ2-6; D may be TRBD1 or TRBD2 (5 bases each). The germline V gene has CDR1 SGHVS and CDR2 FQNEAQ. This CDR3 comprises 18 residues. Trimming cost V 1 base and J 0 bases, with 13 bases left between them. The CDR3 DNA sequence: TGTGCCAGCAGCTTAGGTGGGACGGAAAGCTCTGGGGCCAACGTCCTGACTTTC. Protein product: CASSLGGTESSGANVLTF.

This clone has a handful of counts. The CDR3 DNA follows: TGTGCCACCCAGGGACCCTCCAATCAGCCCCAGCATTTT. This encodes CATQGPSNQPQHF. This sequence joins TRBV2 and TRBJ1-5; D is possibly TRBD1 (5 bases). From germline, CDR1 is SNHLY and CDR2 FYNNEI. Trimming shortened V by 10 bases and J by 3 bases, and 13 bases separated the two germline ends. The CDR3 is 13 amino acids.

The chain couples TRBV9 to TRBJ1-2; 8 bases are a match to TRBD1. With V trimmed by 4 bases and J by 3 bases, 14 bases remained unmatched. Germline V gene sequence: CDR1 SGDLS, CDR2 YYNGEE. The CDR3 runs 17 residues. This CDR3 is CASSNPRGDRIDYGYTF. CDR3 sequence (DNA): TGTGCCAGCAGCAACCCAAGGGGGGACAGGATAGACTATGGCTACACCTTC.

V gene TRBV19 combines with J gene TRBJ2-1, with D maybe TRBD2 (5 bases). The CDR3 totals 14 residues. CDR1 and CDR2 (germline): LNHDA, SQIVND (reference sequence). V was pared by 6 bases and J by 5 bases, with 14 bases between. CDR3 protein: CASSVLVTNNEQFF. DNA for the CDR3: TGTGCCAGTAGCGTACTAGTTACGAACAATGAGCAGTTCTTC. The whole variable domain, remainder taken from reference TRBV19 and TRBJ2-1, is DGGITQSPKYLFRKEGQNVTLSCEQNLNHDAMYWYRQDPGQGLRLIYYSQIVNDFQKGDIAEGYSVSREKKESFPLTVTSAQKNPTAFYLCASSVLVTNNEQFFGPGTRLTVL.

The chain couples TRBV27 to TRBJ2-1; D is unresolved. The CDR3 sequence is 14 residues long. Germline values: CDR1 MNHEY, CDR2 SMNVEV (reference sequence). Trimming shortened V by 3 bases and J by 3 bases, and 9 bases separated the two germline ends. In DNA form, the CDR3 reads TGTGCCAGCAGTTTCCAGCGAAACTACAATGAGCAGTTCTTC. As protein: CASSFQRNYNEQFF.

The sample holds a few counts of this clone. This rearrangement joins TRBV2 to TRBJ1-1, with 7 nucleotides matching TRBD1. The germline gives CDR1 SNHLY, CDR2 FYNNEI. Trimming took 6 bases from V and 7 from J; bases not matched to a gene: 8. CDR3 size: 13 residues. The CDR3, as DNA: TGTGCCAGCAGGGATACCGGGACAGATGAAGCTTTCTTT. Translation gives CASRDTGTDEAFF. Full variable domain (missing parts from reference TRBV2 and TRBJ1-1): EPEVTQTPSHQVTQMGQEVILRCVPISNHLYFYWYRQILGQKVEFLVSFYNNEISEKSEIFDDQFSVERPDGSNFTLKIRSTKLEDSAMYFCASRDTGTDEAFFGQGTRLTVV.

The chain uses TRBV5-1 and TRBJ1-4; D gene uncertain. The CDR3 extends over 14 amino acids. V shed 3 bases and J shed 3 bases, with 9 bases lying between them. Germline V gives CDR1 SGHRS, CDR2 YFSETQ. The CDR3 protein is CASSWRHPNEKLFF. In DNA form, the CDR3 reads TGCGCCAGCAGCTGGAGACACCCTAATGAAAAACTGTTTTTT.

The chain couples TRBV5-3 to TRBJ2-2; D gene unclear. TRBV5-3 is an ORF, and what it does is uncertain. Trimming stripped 1 base from V and 0 bases from J, with 16 bases between. This CDR3 region has 18 residues. The CDR3 nucleotides are TGTGCCAGAAGCTTGTGGTCACCCGCAGAGGCGAACACCGGGGAGCTGTTTTTT. Protein: CARSLWSPAEANTGELFF.

This chain uses TRBV27 with TRBJ2-2; a weak D match, TRBD1 (6 bases). CDR1 is MNHEY and CDR2 is SMNVEV in the germline V gene (reference sequence). Trimming left V 6 bases short and J 2 bases short, with 16 bases between. CDR3 length: 16 residues. The CDR3 sequence is CASRIFRDTNTGELFF. In DNA form, the CDR3 reads TGTGCCAGCAGAATATTTCGGGACACAAACACCGGGGAGCTGTTTTTT.

This rearrangement joins TRBV4-3 to TRBJ2-7, with TRBD2 matching 9 bases. With 0 bases clipped from V and 3 bases from J, the junction kept 3 bases outside the gene matches. The length of the CDR3 is 15 residues. Germline V gene lookup returns CDR1 LGHNA and CDR2 YSLEER. CDR3 protein: CASSQENSGSYEQYF. CDR3 nucleotide sequence: TGCGCCAGCAGCCAAGAGAATAGCGGGAGCTACGAGCAGTACTTC.

The rearrangement links TRBV6-5 to TRBJ2-7; either TRBD1 or TRBD2 may supply D (5 bases each). Germline V CDR1 and CDR2: MNHEY, SVGAGI. The CDR3 is 15 residues long. With 11 bases removed from V and 2 bases from J, the gap between germline ends came to 22 bases. CDR3 nucleotides: TGTGCCTCCCACACGGCGGGCAGGGAACCCTACGAGCAGTACTTC. Translation gives CASHTAGREPYEQYF.